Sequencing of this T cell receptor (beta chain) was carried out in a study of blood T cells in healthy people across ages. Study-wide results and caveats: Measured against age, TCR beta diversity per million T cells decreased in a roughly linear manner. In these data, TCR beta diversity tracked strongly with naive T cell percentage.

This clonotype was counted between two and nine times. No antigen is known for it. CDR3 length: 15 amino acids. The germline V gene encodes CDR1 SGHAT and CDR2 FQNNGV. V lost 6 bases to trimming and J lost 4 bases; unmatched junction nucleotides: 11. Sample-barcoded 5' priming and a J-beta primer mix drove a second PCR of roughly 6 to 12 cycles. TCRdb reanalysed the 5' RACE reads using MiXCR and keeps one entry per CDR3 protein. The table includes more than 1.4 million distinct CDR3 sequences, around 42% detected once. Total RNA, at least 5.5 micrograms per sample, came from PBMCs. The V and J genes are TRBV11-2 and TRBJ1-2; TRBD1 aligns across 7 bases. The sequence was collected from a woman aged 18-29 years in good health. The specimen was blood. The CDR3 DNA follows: TGTGCCAGCAGTTTCGAATGGACAGGCTCCTATGGCTACACCTTC. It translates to CASSFEWTGSYGYTF.